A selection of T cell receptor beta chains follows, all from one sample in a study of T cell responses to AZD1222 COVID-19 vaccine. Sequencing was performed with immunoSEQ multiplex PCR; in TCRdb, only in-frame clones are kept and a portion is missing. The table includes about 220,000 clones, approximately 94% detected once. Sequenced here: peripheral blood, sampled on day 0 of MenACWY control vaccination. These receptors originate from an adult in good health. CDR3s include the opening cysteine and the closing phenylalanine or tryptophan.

CDR3 protein: CASSYRQGSNQPQHF; V gene: TRBV6-6
CDR3 protein: CASSEPAGRTQYF; V gene: TRBV25-1
CDR3 protein: CASSPWDPQGADTQYF; V gene: TRBV11-2
CDR3 protein: CASSPLAGGPIGELFF; V gene: TRBV7-2
CDR3 protein: CANRMDRTVNTEAFF; V gene: TRBV2
CDR3 protein: CASILPEETQYF; V gene: TRBV6-6
CDR3 protein: CASSVRDGYTF; V gene: TRBV2
CDR3 protein: CASSRTPRTGYYGYTF; V gene: TRBV28
CDR3 protein: CASSFSGGQETQYF; V gene: TRBV27
CDR3 protein: CASSRDRESYEQYF; V gene: TRBV6-5
CDR3 protein: CASSPPAAEAFF; V gene: TRBV18
CDR3 protein: CASSDRAAQPQHF; V gene: TRBV28
CDR3 protein: CASSLDPGQLETF; V gene: TRBV7-2
CDR3 protein: CASKVGGGTDTQYF; V gene: TRBV7-9
CDR3 protein: CASSPNPGQNEKLFF; V gene: TRBV18
CDR3 protein: CASSLGLNYEQYF; V gene: TRBV5-1
CDR3 protein: CASSLHGQPQHF; V gene: TRBV12-3/TRBV12-4
CDR3 protein: CASSWEGRYTF; V gene: TRBV5-4
CDR3 protein: CASSAGVQPNNEQFF; V gene: TRBV5-1
CDR3 protein: CASSAWTGGSYEQYF; V gene: TRBV27
CDR3 protein: CATSRGGTAREYGYTF; V gene: TRBV15
CDR3 protein: CASSSAVAGGYNEQFF; V gene: TRBV28
CDR3 protein: CASRGDGYGYTF; V gene: TRBV2
CDR3 protein: CASSWTSGGLYEQYF; V gene: TRBV7-2
CDR3 protein: CASSLRGRTGERGEQYF; V gene: TRBV4-1
CDR3 protein: CASSPQPGVHEQYF; V gene: TRBV5-1
CDR3 protein: CASSSRLGPPNEKLFF; V gene: TRBV28
CDR3 protein: CASSLDGFDTGELFF; V gene: TRBV5-1
CDR3 protein: CASSQDGQPNTEAFF; V gene: TRBV4-3
CDR3 protein: CASSSAALTDTQYF; V gene: TRBV6-2/TRBV6-3
CDR3 protein: CASSFVRVSSDGFTDTQYF; V gene: TRBV13
CDR3 protein: CASSRTGKGEAFF; V gene: TRBV7-9
CDR3 protein: CASSQDRRGHYGYTF; V gene: TRBV14
CDR3 protein: CASSLGQGAINQPQHF; V gene: TRBV19
CDR3 protein: CASSPTDSPLHF; V gene: TRBV7-2
CDR3 protein: CASKPRDGSYGYTF; V gene: TRBV19
CDR3 protein: CASSLPLMNTQYF; V gene: TRBV5-5
CDR3 protein: CASSRDPNSGELFF; V gene: TRBV7-3
CDR3 protein: CASSQVRGYHYGYTF; V gene: TRBV3-1/TRBV3-2
CDR3 protein: CASSLTGDRYEQYF; V gene: TRBV7-2
CDR3 protein: CASSLARGDYGYTF; V gene: TRBV5-4
CDR3 protein: CASSQGEGDREIPGYEQYF; V gene: TRBV3-1/TRBV3-2
CDR3 protein: CATRQQGRSGNTIYF; V gene: TRBV7-9
CDR3 protein: CASSPKRPQETQYF; V gene: TRBV4-2
CDR3 protein: CASSPFSGRSNGYTF; V gene: TRBV7-9
CDR3 protein: CAWMGGAYTEAFF; V gene: TRBV30
CDR3 protein: CASSLAGLLGTDTQYF; V gene: TRBV2
CDR3 protein: CASSRDRNTEAFF; V gene: TRBV10-1
CDR3 protein: CASSYSGDRGEQYF; V gene: TRBV6-5
CDR3 protein: CASSTGTARGYEQYF; V gene: TRBV5-1
CDR3 protein: CSVSDREPNEKLFF; V gene: TRBV29-1
CDR3 protein: CASSYSGARGHQPQHF; V gene: TRBV6-5